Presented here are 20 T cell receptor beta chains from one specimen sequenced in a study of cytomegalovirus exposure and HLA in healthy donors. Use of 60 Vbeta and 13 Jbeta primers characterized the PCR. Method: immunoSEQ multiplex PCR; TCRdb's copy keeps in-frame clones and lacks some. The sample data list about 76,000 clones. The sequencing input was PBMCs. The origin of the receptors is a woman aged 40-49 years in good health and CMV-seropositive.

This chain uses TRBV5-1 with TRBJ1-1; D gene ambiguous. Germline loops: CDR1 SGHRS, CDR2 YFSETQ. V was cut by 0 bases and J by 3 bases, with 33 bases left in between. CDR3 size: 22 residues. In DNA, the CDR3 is TGCGCCAGCAGCTTGGTTCCGGGTATCGGACGGGGAAATCGCGGTAAGGACACTGAAGCTTTCTTT. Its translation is CASSLVPGIGRGNRGKDTEAFF.

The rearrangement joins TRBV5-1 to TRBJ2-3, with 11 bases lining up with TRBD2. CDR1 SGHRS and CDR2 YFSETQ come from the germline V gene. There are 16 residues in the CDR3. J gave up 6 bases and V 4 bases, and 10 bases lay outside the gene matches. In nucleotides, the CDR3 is TGCGCCAGCAGCCCCGACACCCTAGCGGGGGGCGATACGCAGTATTTT. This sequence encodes CASSPDTLAGGDTQYF.

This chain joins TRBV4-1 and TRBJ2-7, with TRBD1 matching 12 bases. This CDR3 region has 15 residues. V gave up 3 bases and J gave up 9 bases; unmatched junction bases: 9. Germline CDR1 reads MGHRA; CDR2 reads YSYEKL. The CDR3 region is CASSHSTGTGGAQYF. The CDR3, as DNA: TGCGCCAGCAGCCATAGTACCGGGACAGGGGGCGCGCAGTACTTC.

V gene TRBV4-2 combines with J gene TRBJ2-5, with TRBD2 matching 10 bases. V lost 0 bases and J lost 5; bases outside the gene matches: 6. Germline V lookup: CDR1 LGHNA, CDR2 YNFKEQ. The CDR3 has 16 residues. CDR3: CASSQDTSGGAETQYF. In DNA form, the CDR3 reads TGTGCCAGCAGCCAAGATACCAGCGGGGGGGCGGAGACCCAGTACTTC.

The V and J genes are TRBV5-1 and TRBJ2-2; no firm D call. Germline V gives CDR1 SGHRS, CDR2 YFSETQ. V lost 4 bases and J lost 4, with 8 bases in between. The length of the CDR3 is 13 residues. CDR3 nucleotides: TGCGCCAGCAGCCCGGTAGTCACCGGGGAGCTGTTTTTT. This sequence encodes CASSPVVTGELFF. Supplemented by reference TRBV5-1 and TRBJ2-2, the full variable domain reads KAGVTQTPRYLIKTRGQQVTLSCSPISGHRSVSWYQQTPGQGLQFLFEYFSETQRNKGNFPGRFSGRQFSNSRSEMNVSTLELGDSALYLCASSPVVTGELFFGEGSRLTVL.

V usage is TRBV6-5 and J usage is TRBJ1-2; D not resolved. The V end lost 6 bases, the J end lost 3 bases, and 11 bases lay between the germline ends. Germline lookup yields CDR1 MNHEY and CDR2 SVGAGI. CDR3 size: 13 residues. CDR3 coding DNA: TGTGCCAGCAGCCGTACCCGGGACTATGGCTACACCTTC. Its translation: CASSRTRDYGYTF.

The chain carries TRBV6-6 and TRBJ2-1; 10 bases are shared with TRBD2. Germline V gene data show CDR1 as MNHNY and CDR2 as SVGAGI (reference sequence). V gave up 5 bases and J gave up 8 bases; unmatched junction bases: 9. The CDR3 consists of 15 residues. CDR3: CASSGGTSVKDEQFF. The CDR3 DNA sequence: TGTGCCAGCAGTGGGGGGACTAGCGTTAAGGATGAGCAGTTCTTC.

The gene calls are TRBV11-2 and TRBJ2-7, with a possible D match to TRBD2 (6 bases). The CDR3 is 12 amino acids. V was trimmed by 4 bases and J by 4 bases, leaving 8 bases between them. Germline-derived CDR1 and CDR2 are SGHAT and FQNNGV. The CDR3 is CASSWAGYEQYF. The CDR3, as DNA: TGTGCCAGCAGCTGGGCGGGGTACGAGCAGTACTTC. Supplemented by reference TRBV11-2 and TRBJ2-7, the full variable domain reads EAGVAQSPRYKIIEKRQSVAFWCNPISGHATLYWYQQILGQGPKLLIQFQNNGVVDDSQLPKDRFSAERLKGVDSTLKIQPAKLEDSAVYLCASSWAGYEQYFGPGTRLTVT.

The CDR3 coding sequence is TGTGCCAGCAGCCCCCGACGGACTAGCGGGGGCGAGACCCAGTACTTC. Translation: CASSPRRTSGGETQYF. This sequence joins TRBV9 and TRBJ2-5; TRBD2 agrees at 13 bases. Trimming removed 4 bases from V and 5 bases from J; junction bases left unmatched: 8. Per the germline V gene, CDR1 is SGDLS and CDR2 is YYNGEE. The CDR3 consists of 16 residues.

Written as DNA, the CDR3 is TGCAGCGTAGCGGGGCTAAGCACAGATACGCAGTATTTT. Encoded protein: CSVAGLSTDTQYF. The chain employs TRBV29-1 and TRBJ2-3, with 7 bases lining up with TRBD2. J was trimmed by 0 bases and V by 6 bases; bases with no gene match: 3. The CDR3 totals 13 residues. From germline, CDR1 is SQVTM and CDR2 ANQGSEA.

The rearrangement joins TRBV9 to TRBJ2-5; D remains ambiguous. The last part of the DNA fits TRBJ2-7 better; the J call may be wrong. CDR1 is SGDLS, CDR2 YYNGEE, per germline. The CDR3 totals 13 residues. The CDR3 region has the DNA TGTGCCAGCAGCGTAGGAGGCTGGTACGAGCAGTACTTC. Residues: CASSVGGWYEQYF.

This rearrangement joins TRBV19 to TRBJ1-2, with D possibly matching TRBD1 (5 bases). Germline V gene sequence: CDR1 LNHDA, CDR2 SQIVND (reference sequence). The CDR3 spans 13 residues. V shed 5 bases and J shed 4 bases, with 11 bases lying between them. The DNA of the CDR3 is TGTGCCAGTAGTGCGGGGGTCGGCTATGGCTACACCTTC. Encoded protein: CASSAGVGYGYTF.

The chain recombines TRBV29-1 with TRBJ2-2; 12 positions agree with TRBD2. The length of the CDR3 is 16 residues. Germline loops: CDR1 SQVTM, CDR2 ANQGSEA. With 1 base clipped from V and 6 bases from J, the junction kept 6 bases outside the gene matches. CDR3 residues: CSVEGKGLAGPGELFF. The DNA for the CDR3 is TGCAGCGTTGAAGGGAAAGGACTAGCGGGGCCCGGGGAGCTGTTTTTT.

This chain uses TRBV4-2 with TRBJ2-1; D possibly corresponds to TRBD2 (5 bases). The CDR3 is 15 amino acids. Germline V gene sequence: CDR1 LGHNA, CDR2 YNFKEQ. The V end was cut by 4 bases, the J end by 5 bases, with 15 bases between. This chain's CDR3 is CASSPGASRHNEQFF. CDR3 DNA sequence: TGTGCCAGCAGCCCCGGCGCTAGCCGTCACAATGAGCAGTTCTTC.

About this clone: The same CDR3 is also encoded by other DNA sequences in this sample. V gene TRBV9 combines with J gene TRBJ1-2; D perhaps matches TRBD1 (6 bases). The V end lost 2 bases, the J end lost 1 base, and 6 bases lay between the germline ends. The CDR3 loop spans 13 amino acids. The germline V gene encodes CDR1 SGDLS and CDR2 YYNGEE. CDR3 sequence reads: CASSVDSNYGYTF. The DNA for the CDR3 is TGTGCCAGCAGCGTGGACAGTAACTATGGCTACACCTTC.

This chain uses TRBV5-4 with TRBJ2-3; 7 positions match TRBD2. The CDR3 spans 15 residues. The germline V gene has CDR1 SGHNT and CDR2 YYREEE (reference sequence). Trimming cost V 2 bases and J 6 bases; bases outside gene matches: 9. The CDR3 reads CASSLTSESLDTQYF. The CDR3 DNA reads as TGTGCCAGCAGCTTAACTAGCGAGTCGTTGGATACGCAGTATTTT.

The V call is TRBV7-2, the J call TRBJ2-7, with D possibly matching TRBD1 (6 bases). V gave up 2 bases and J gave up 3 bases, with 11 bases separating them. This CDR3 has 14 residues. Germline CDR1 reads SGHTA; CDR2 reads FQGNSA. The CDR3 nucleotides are TGTGCCAGCAGCTTACGGACAGCTGACTACGAGCAGTACTTC. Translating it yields CASSLRTADYEQYF.

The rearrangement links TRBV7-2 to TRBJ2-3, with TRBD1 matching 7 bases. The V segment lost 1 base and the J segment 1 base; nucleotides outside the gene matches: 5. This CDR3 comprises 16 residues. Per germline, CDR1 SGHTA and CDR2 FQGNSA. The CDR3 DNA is TGTGCCAGCAGCTTAGGGACAGGCTCAGGCACAGATACGCAGTATTTT. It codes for CASSLGTGSGTDTQYF.

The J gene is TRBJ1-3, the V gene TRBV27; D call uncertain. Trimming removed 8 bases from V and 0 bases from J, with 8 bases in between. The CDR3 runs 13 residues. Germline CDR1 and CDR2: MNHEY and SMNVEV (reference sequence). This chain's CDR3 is CASRQISGNTIYF. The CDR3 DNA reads TGTGCCAGCCGACAAATCTCTGGAAACACCATATATTTT.

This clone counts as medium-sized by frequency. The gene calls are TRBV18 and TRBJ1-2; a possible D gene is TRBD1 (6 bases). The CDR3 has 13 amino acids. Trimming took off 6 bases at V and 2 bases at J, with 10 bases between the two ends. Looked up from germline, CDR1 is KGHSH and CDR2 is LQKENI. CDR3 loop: CASSSDRNYGYTF. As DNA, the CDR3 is TGTGCCAGCTCCTCGGACAGAAACTATGGCTACACCTTC.